Following are 24 T cell receptor beta chains from one sample sequenced in a study of blood T cell repertoires in COVID-19. Some clones are missing from TCRdb's copy, which holds only in-frame ones; the method was immunoSEQ multiplex PCR. The repertoire consists of 250,000 or so clones, with roughly 84% occurring once and the leading ten covering roughly 3.6%. Material for sequencing was PBMCs or T cells enriched from blood (not recorded which). These receptor sequences come from a man in his fifties who had recovered from COVID-19.

This CDR3 is CASSQALGTREAFF. The CDR3 region has the DNA TGTGCCAGCAGCCAAGCTTTAGGGACTAGAGAAGCTTTCTTT. The V and J genes are TRBV4-2 and TRBJ1-1, with D perhaps matching TRBD1 (5 bases). V lost 1 base and J lost 8, with 14 bases in between. The germline CDR1 and CDR2 sequences are LGHNA and YNFKEQ. The CDR3 contains 14 residues.

The chain combines TRBV7-9 with TRBJ2-5; 9 bases align to TRBD1. This CDR3 is built from 17 residues. Germline CDR1 is SEHNR and CDR2 is FQNEAQ (reference sequence). The trim removed 5 bases at V and 5 bases at J, leaving 15 bases unmatched. CDR3 bases: TGTGCCAGCAGCCCAGCCGACAGGGGGATAGAGGGGGAGACCCAGTACTTC. It encodes CASSPADRGIEGETQYF.

The rearrangement links TRBV6-2 or TRBV6-3 to TRBJ1-1; D not certain. The CDR3 sequence is 13 residues long. Germline CDR1 is MNHEY and CDR2 is SVGEGT. Trimming took 5 bases from V and 6 from J, leaving 13 bases between them. As DNA, the CDR3 is TGTGCCAGCAGTGTACAGAGTATCCCTGAAGCTTTCTTT. It yields the protein CASSVQSIPEAFF.

J is TRBJ2-7 and V is TRBV3-1 (or the pseudogene TRBV3-2), with a weak D call TRBD1 (5 bases). Germline CDR1 LGHDT, CDR2 YNNKEL (reference sequence). Between the trimmed V and J ends, which lost 1 base and 0 bases, there was a span of 13 bases. The CDR3 length is 16 residues. CDR3 residues: CASSQVPDTDSYEQYF. CDR3 bases: TGTGCCAGCAGCCAAGTCCCGGACACAGACTCCTACGAGCAGTACTTC.

The chain recombines TRBV5-5 with TRBJ2-7, with 7 bases aligning to TRBD2. V trimming: 5 bases; J trimming: 3 bases; junction bases outside the gene matches: 8. The CDR3 sequence is 14 residues long. Per germline, CDR1 SGHKS and CDR2 YYEKEE (reference sequence). The CDR3 nucleotides read TGTGCCAGCAGTCCCTCCAGCGGGGACTACGAGCAGTACTTC. Translation gives CASSPSSGDYEQYF.

The table lists this clone with a count of one. The genes are TRBV25-1 and TRBJ2-7; 7 nucleotides line up with TRBD1. Germline loops: CDR1 MGHDK, CDR2 SYGVNS. Trimming at V came to 8 bases and at J to 3 bases, leaving 7 bases not matched to a gene. The CDR3 spans 13 residues. The CDR3 nucleotides read TGTGCCAGCGCGAGGACAGGCCGCTACGAGCAGTACTTC. It specifies CASARTGRYEQYF.

This clone was observed a single time. Other DNA sequences in this sample translate to the same CDR3. The chain has TRBV7-3 and TRBJ1-6; TRBD1 matches at 9 bases. Unmatched junction bases numbered 3, after V lost 4 bases and J lost 8 bases. CDR1 and CDR2 (germline): SGHTA, FQGTGA. This CDR3 is built from 14 residues. The CDR3 spells CASSSGTGYSPLHF. Here the CDR3 DNA reads TGTGCCAGCAGCTCCGGGACAGGGTATTCACCCCTCCACTTT.

This chain joins TRBV11-2 and TRBJ2-7, with 11 bases fitting TRBD1. The CDR3 extends over 14 amino acids. V shed 1 base and J 5 bases; nucleotides not matched to a gene: 1. Germline V CDR1 and CDR2: SGHAT, FQNNGV. The CDR3 here is CASSLGDRGDEQYF. The CDR3 DNA reads TGTGCCAGCAGCTTAGGGGACAGGGGGGACGAGCAGTACTTC.

The CDR3 DNA is TGTGCCAGCAGCGCGACGGAGTACAATGAGCAGTTCTTC. The encoded protein is CASSATEYNEQFF. The chain combines TRBV9 with TRBJ2-1, with D unclear. CDR1 is SGDLS, CDR2 YYNGEE, per germline. V gave up 3 bases and J gave up 4 bases, with 8 bases separating them. This CDR3 has 13 amino acids.

J is TRBJ2-7 and V is TRBV5-1, with D perhaps TRBD2 (6 bases). The germline V and J ends were trimmed by 2 bases and 6 bases, with 15 bases remaining between them. The CDR3 sequence is 14 residues long. Germline values: CDR1 SGHRS, CDR2 YFSETQ. The CDR3 reads CASSFAGSGVEQYF. In DNA, the CDR3 is TGCGCCAGCAGCTTTGCGGGGTCGGGGGTCGAGCAGTACTTC.

This rearrangement joins TRBV10-2 to TRBJ2-7; 8 nucleotides align to TRBD1. This CDR3 is 13 amino acids long. Germline V CDR1 and CDR2: WSHSY, SAAADI. With V trimmed by 7 bases and J by 3 bases, 5 bases remained unmatched. CDR3 DNA sequence: TGCGCCAGCACTTTCGACAGGGGCTACGAGCAGTACTTC. Amino acids: CASTFDRGYEQYF.

This clone was recorded only once. The CDR3 bases are TGTGCCAGCAGTCCGGGACAATCAGCTAATGAAAAACTGTTTTTT. Translation: CASSPGQSANEKLFF. This chain connects TRBV28 to TRBJ1-4, with D possibly matching TRBD1 (6 bases). Trimming stripped 5 bases from V and 3 bases from J, with 13 bases between. The CDR3 loop spans 15 amino acids. Germline-derived CDR1 and CDR2 are MDHEN and SYDVKM. The whole variable domain, remainder taken from reference TRBV28 and TRBJ1-4, is DVKVTQSSRYLVKRTGEKVFLECVQDMDHENMFWYRQDPGLGLRLIYFSYDVKMKEKGDIPEGYSVSREKKERFSLILESASTNQTSMYLCASSPGQSANEKLFFGSGTQLSVL.

The chain employs TRBV28 and TRBJ1-6, with D perhaps matching TRBD1 (6 bases). Trimming shortened V by 11 bases and J by 10 bases, and 24 bases separated the two germline ends. Germline V lookup: CDR1 MDHEN, CDR2 SYDVKM. The CDR3 has 15 residues. CDR3 residues: CAAEGGRTATSPLHF. The CDR3 DNA follows: TGTGCCGCTGAGGGGGGGAGAACCGCCACGTCACCCCTCCACTTT.

This chain connects TRBV9 to TRBJ1-1; no reliable D call. The germline V and J ends were trimmed by 0 bases and 0 bases, with 3 bases remaining between them. The CDR3 extends over 13 amino acids. The germline V gene encodes CDR1 SGDLS and CDR2 YYNGEE. CDR3 sequence reads: CASSVAVNTEAFF. CDR3 coding DNA: TGTGCCAGCAGCGTAGCCGTGAACACTGAAGCTTTCTTT.

The gene calls are TRBV19 and TRBJ2-7, with TRBD1 matching 8 bases. In germline, CDR1 is LNHDA, CDR2 SQIVND (reference sequence). V shed 6 bases and J 0 bases; nucleotides not matched to a gene: 4. The CDR3 is 14 amino acids. The CDR3 DNA sequence: TGTGCCAGTAGGGGACAGGCAAGCTCCTACGAGCAGTACTTC. Encoded protein: CASRGQASSYEQYF.

This clone was observed a handful of times. This chain connects TRBV27 to TRBJ2-1; 7 bases line up with TRBD2. The CDR3 is 15 amino acids. The V and J ends lost 6 bases and 6 bases, in that order; junction bases with no gene match: 11. Per germline, CDR1 MNHEY and CDR2 SMNVEV (reference sequence). This CDR3 reads CASRVAGSVGNEQFF. The CDR3 DNA sequence: TGTGCCAGCAGGGTAGCGGGCAGCGTTGGCAATGAGCAGTTCTTC.

This chain joins TRBV10-3 and TRBJ2-7; 12 nucleotides line up with TRBD1. The ends lost 9 bases at V and 4 bases at J; junction bases unmatched: 1. Germline CDR1 and CDR2: ENHRY and SYGVKD. CDR3 length equals 12 residues. As DNA, the CDR3 is TGTGCCATGGGACAGGGGGCTTACGAGCAGTACTTC. Its protein is CAMGQGAYEQYF.

V and J are TRBV14 and TRBJ2-7; possibly TRBD2 for D (6 bases). CDR3 size: 15 residues. V was pared by 4 bases and J by 2 bases, with 15 bases between. In germline, CDR1 is SGHDN, CDR2 FVKESK. CDR3 loop: CASSLLRGLAYEQYF. The DNA for the CDR3 is TGTGCCAGCAGCCTTCTCCGGGGACTCGCCTACGAGCAGTACTTC.

The rearrangement links TRBV9 to TRBJ2-3; 7 bases are a match to TRBD2. V lost 0 bases and J lost 11; bases outside the gene matches: 12. The CDR3 spans 15 residues. Per germline, CDR1 SGDLS and CDR2 YYNGEE. This CDR3 is CASSVVGTTGGEQYF. The CDR3 bases are TGTGCCAGCAGCGTAGTAGGGACTACGGGTGGCGAGCAGTATTTT.

The table lists this clone with a few counts. The chain links TRBV7-3 to TRBJ2-7; D might be TRBD2 (5 bases). V was shortened by 1 base and J by 1 base, with 14 bases between the two germline ends. Germline CDR1 SGHTA, CDR2 FQGTGA. This CDR3 is built from 16 residues. This CDR3 reads CASSLMGSGYSYEQYF. The CDR3, as DNA: TGTGCCAGCAGCTTAATGGGCAGCGGTTATTCCTACGAGCAGTACTTC.

This clone showed up just a few times. V gene TRBV3-1 (or the pseudogene TRBV3-2) combines with J gene TRBJ1-3, with 7 nucleotides matching TRBD1. This CDR3 comprises 15 residues. CDR1 and CDR2 (germline): LGHDT, YNNKEL (reference sequence). Unmatched junction bases numbered 6, after V lost 6 bases and J lost 1 base. The CDR3 nucleotides are TGTGCCAGCAGGCCCTCGACAGGGTCTGGAAACACCATATATTTT. It specifies CASRPSTGSGNTIYF.

The chain links TRBV5-8 to TRBJ1-1; D remains ambiguous. Trimming removed 0 bases from V and 5 bases from J, with 5 bases in between. This CDR3 comprises 12 residues. Per the germline V gene, CDR1 is SGHTS and CDR2 is YDEGEE. CDR3 sequence (DNA): TGTGCCAGCAGCTTGGTTAATACTGAAGCTTTCTTT. This gives the protein CASSLVNTEAFF.

The J gene is TRBJ1-1, the V gene TRBV29-1; a possible D gene is TRBD1 (5 bases). The CDR3 is 10 amino acids. Germline loops: CDR1 SQVTM, CDR2 ANQGSEA. Trimming pared 4 bases from V and 11 bases from J, leaving 11 bases between. The CDR3, as DNA: TGCAGCGTTGGCGGGGCGACGGCTTTCTTT. As protein: CSVGGATAFF.

The rearrangement links TRBV9 to TRBJ1-2, with 11 bases fitting TRBD1. Germline CDR1 SGDLS, CDR2 YYNGEE. The CDR3 is 14 amino acids. J gave up 7 bases and V 4 bases, and 6 bases lay outside the gene matches. The CDR3 sequence is CASSFGQGAGGYTF. The DNA for the CDR3 is TGTGCCAGCAGCTTCGGACAGGGGGCCGGTGGCTACACCTTC.